The 21 T cell receptor beta chains reported below all come from one sample, sequenced in a study of blood T cell repertoires in COVID-19. TCRdb's copy holds only in-frame clones and misses some; the assay was immunoSEQ multiplex PCR. The table has about 170,000 clones, approximately 82% seen once. The sequenced sample consisted of peripheral blood. These receptors originate from a woman between 65 and 79 years old who had recovered from COVID-19.

This clone occurred a few times. CDR3 amino acids: CASSLEWAFGEKLFF. CDR3 DNA: TGCGCCAGCAGCTTGGAGTGGGCCTTTGGTGAAAAACTGTTTTTT. The V and J genes are TRBV5-1 and TRBJ1-4; D unresolved. Germline CDR1 is SGHRS and CDR2 is YFSETQ. This CDR3 has 15 residues. The V end was cut by 0 bases, the J end by 7 bases, with 13 bases between.

CDR3 sequence (DNA): TGTGCCAGCAGCTTAGGGCAGGGGACCTATGGCTACACCTTC. Translation: CASSLGQGTYGYTF. This rearrangement joins TRBV7-9 to TRBJ1-2, with a possible D match to TRBD1 (6 bases). Germline CDR1 is SEHNR and CDR2 is FQNEAQ (reference sequence). This CDR3 has 14 residues. Trimming removed 1 base at V and 4 bases at J, with 10 bases between.

This sequence joins TRBV27 and TRBJ2-7; TRBD1 aligns across 7 bases. The junction had 3 bases not matched to a gene; V was cut back by 8 bases and J by 2 bases. CDR3 length: 12 amino acids. Germline V gene lookup returns CDR1 MNHEY and CDR2 SMNVEV (reference sequence). The CDR3 loop is CASRDRTYEQYF. CDR3 bases: TGTGCCAGCCGGGACAGAACCTACGAGCAGTACTTC.

J is TRBJ1-1 and V is TRBV6-5; D might be TRBD1 (5 bases). In germline, CDR1 is MNHEY, CDR2 SVGAGI. V gave up 4 bases and J gave up 8 bases, with 14 bases separating them. There are 13 residues in the CDR3. Here the CDR3 DNA reads TGTGCCAGCAGTTGGGTGGCGGAGGGGGAAGCTTTCTTT. Amino acid sequence: CASSWVAEGEAFF.

This clone has a single count. The chain is built from TRBV9 and TRBJ1-1; D not certain. The germline V gene encodes CDR1 SGDLS and CDR2 YYNGEE. There are 15 residues in the CDR3. Trimming took 3 bases from V and 4 from J, leaving 16 bases between them. DNA for the CDR3: TGTGCCAGCAGCGCCCCACCCCCGGGGAGCACTGAAGCTTTCTTT. Residues: CASSAPPPGSTEAFF.

CDR3 residues: CAITGDREQPQHF. The CDR3 DNA reads as TGTGCCATCACTGGGGACAGGGAACAGCCCCAGCATTTT. The rearrangement joins TRBV10-3 to TRBJ1-5; TRBD1 agrees at 9 bases. The V gene's germline CDR1 is ENHRY and CDR2 SYGVKD. The CDR3 runs to 13 residues. The J segment lost 7 bases and the V segment lost 7 bases, leaving 5 bases of the junction unmatched.

The chain combines TRBV28 with TRBJ2-1, with 7 positions matching TRBD2. Germline V gene data show CDR1 as MDHEN and CDR2 as SYDVKM. The CDR3 has 16 amino acids. With 8 bases clipped from V and 10 bases from J, the junction kept 20 bases outside the gene matches. CDR3 DNA sequence: TGTGCCAGCGAGTTTGGGAGGGCGGGCCCCCAAGGGGAGCAGTTCTTC. Amino acids: CASEFGRAGPQGEQFF. The variable domain in full, with the rest retrieved from reference TRBV28 and TRBJ2-1, is DVKVTQSSRYLVKRTGEKVFLECVQDMDHENMFWYRQDPGLGLRLIYFSYDVKMKEKGDIPEGYSVSREKKERFSLILESASTNQTSMYLCASEFGRAGPQGEQFFGPGTRLTVL.

This sequence joins TRBV27 and TRBJ2-2; D might be TRBD2 (6 bases). Looked up from germline, CDR1 is MNHEY and CDR2 is SMNVEV (reference sequence). The CDR3 spans 19 residues. Trimming pared 3 bases from V and 3 bases from J, leaving 23 bases between. CDR3 nucleotide sequence: TGTGCCAGCAGTTTCCGACGGCGGGACCCAGGCTGGGACACCGGGGAGCTGTTTTTT. Its protein product is CASSFRRRDPGWDTGELFF.

The chain uses TRBV7-2 and TRBJ2-7, with 8 bases lining up with TRBD1. Germline V gene lookup returns CDR1 SGHTA and CDR2 FQGNSA. The V segment lost 3 bases and the J segment 0 bases; nucleotides outside the gene matches: 16. The CDR3 covers 19 residues. Here the CDR3 DNA reads TGTGCCAGCAGCTTCTTGGTCGGGACAGGCCTGCCTAGCTCCTACGAGCAGTACTTC. It is translated as CASSFLVGTGLPSSYEQYF. Combining the CDR3 with reference TRBV7-2 and TRBJ2-7 gives the whole variable domain GAGVSQSPSNKVTEKGKDVELRCDPISGHTALYWYRQSLGQGLEFLIYFQGNSAPDKSGLPSDRFSAERTGGSVSTLTIQRTQQEDSAVYLCASSFLVGTGLPSSYEQYFGPGTRLTVT.

J is TRBJ1-3 and V is TRBV5-1, with 9 bases that match TRBD1. This CDR3 is built from 16 residues. V lost 0 bases and J lost 9; bases outside the gene matches: 10. Germline lookup yields CDR1 SGHRS and CDR2 YFSETQ. DNA of the CDR3: TGCGCCAGCAGCTTGGCGTCGGGACAGGGAGGAGGCACCATATATTTT. Translated, it gives CASSLASGQGGGTIYF.

This chain uses TRBV9 with TRBJ2-2; no clear D. With 4 bases removed from V and 0 bases from J, the gap between germline ends came to 16 bases. Germline-derived CDR1 and CDR2 are SGDLS and YYNGEE. CDR3 length: 17 amino acids. The CDR3 loop is CASSPPLGHANTGELFF. The CDR3 nucleotides are TGTGCCAGCAGCCCTCCGTTGGGCCACGCGAACACCGGGGAGCTGTTTTTT.

V usage is TRBV30 and J usage is TRBJ2-3; no clear D gene. V lost 3 bases, J lost 7 bases, and 8 bases lay in between. Germline lookup yields CDR1 GTSNPN and CDR2 SVGIG (reference sequence). The length of the CDR3 is 11 residues. The CDR3 DNA sequence: TGTGCCTGGAGCGCCGAGAATACGCAGTATTTT. Translated: CAWSAENTQYF. The full variable domain, its missing parts supplied by reference TRBV30 and TRBJ2-3, is SQTIHQWPATLVQPVGSPLSLECTVEGTSNPNLYWYRQAAGRGLQLLFYSVGIGQISSEVPQNLSASRPQDRQFILSSKKLLLSDSGFYLCAWSAENTQYFGPGTRLTVL.

The V and J genes are TRBV3-1 (or the pseudogene TRBV3-2) and TRBJ2-3; TRBD2 aligns across 10 bases. This CDR3 spans 15 amino acids. The germline CDR1 and CDR2 sequences are LGHDT and YNNKEL (reference sequence). J lost 4 bases, V lost 4 bases, and 5 bases had no gene match. The CDR3 DNA is TGTGCCAGCAGCCTACTAGCGGGGTTGGCAGATACGCAGTATTTT. Amino acids: CASSLLAGLADTQYF.

The chain uses TRBV5-6 and TRBJ1-5, with TRBD1 identical over 7 bases. The ends lost 0 bases at V and 2 bases at J; junction bases unmatched: 5. Germline loops: CDR1 SGHDT, CDR2 YYEEEE. This CDR3 comprises 16 residues. This CDR3 is CASSLARQGGNQPQHF. The CDR3 nucleotides read TGTGCCAGCAGCTTGGCCCGACAGGGAGGCAATCAGCCCCAGCATTTT.

The chain recombines TRBV6-2 or TRBV6-3 with TRBJ2-3, with 9 bases identical to TRBD2. CDR1 is MNHEY, CDR2 SVGEGT, per germline. With 2 bases clipped from V and 6 bases from J, the junction kept 12 bases outside the gene matches. This CDR3 contains 17 residues. DNA for the CDR3: TGTGCCAGCAGTTACGCCGGCGGGAGGGAGCCAGGGGATACGCAGTATTTT. Translating gives CASSYAGGREPGDTQYF.

CDR3 nucleotides: TGTGCCAGCAGCGCCGGGACAGGGGGCATGGAGACCCAGTACTTC. The encoded protein is CASSAGTGGMETQYF. The chain links TRBV7-3 to TRBJ2-5; 12 nucleotides match TRBD1. CDR3 length: 15 residues. Germline CDR1 SGHTA, CDR2 FQGTGA. V shed 5 bases, J shed 5 bases, and the junction held 6 bases outside the gene matches.

The rearrangement links TRBV6-5 to TRBJ2-1; 10 bases match TRBD2. J gave up 9 bases and V 6 bases, and 11 bases lay outside the gene matches. The CDR3 loop spans 15 amino acids. In germline, CDR1 is MNHEY, CDR2 SVGAGI. Here the CDR3 DNA reads TGTGCCAGCAGCCCCCTAGCGGGAGCGGGGGGTGAGCAGTTCTTC. This gives the protein CASSPLAGAGGEQFF.

This clone was seen a single time. The chain combines TRBV15 with TRBJ2-5; no firm D call. This CDR3 has 11 residues. From germline, CDR1 is LNHNV and CDR2 YYDKDF (reference sequence). The V end was cut by 0 bases, the J end by 7 bases, with 3 bases between. CDR3 coding DNA: TGTGCCACCAGCAGAGAGGCGACCCAGTACTTC. It translates to CATSREATQYF.

The V call is TRBV7-9, the J call TRBJ1-3, with TRBD1 matching 8 bases. From germline, CDR1 is SEHNR and CDR2 FQNEAQ (reference sequence). The trim removed 8 bases at V and 0 bases at J, leaving 6 bases unmatched. The CDR3 spans 15 residues. In nucleotides, the CDR3 is TGTGCCAGCGGGCAGGGGGCTTACTCTGGAAACACCATATATTTT. It translates to CASGQGAYSGNTIYF.

The gene calls are TRBV6-2 or TRBV6-3 and TRBJ2-2; 8 bases match TRBD2. The germline CDR1 and CDR2 sequences are MNHEY and SVGEGT. Trimming removed 2 bases from V and 5 bases from J; junction bases left unmatched: 10. The CDR3 totals 17 residues. CDR3 DNA: TGTGCCAGCAGTTACGGAGCGGGAGTTTTGCGGACCGGGGAGCTGTTTTTT. Protein product: CASSYGAGVLRTGELFF.

The CDR3, as DNA: TGCGCCAGCAGCGGGGACATCTACAATGAGCAGTTCTTC. Its protein product is CASSGDIYNEQFF. This sequence joins TRBV5-1 and TRBJ2-1; TRBD1 is a possible D gene (6 bases). Per the germline V gene, CDR1 is SGHRS and CDR2 is YFSETQ. V was clipped by 4 bases and J by 3 bases, with 8 bases between them. The CDR3 is 13 amino acids.